This is a list of T cell receptor beta chains from one sample in a study of cytomegalovirus exposure and HLA in healthy donors. Profiled with immunoSEQ multiplex PCR; TCRdb holds only in-frame clones, not every one. The repertoire holds some 170,000 clones, with more than 80% as singletons. The sample taken for sequencing was PBMCs. The receptors originated from a woman aged 18-29 years in good health and CMV-seropositive. CDR3s include the opening cysteine and the closing phenylalanine or tryptophan. The order of the fields is J gene, V gene, D gene, clone size, CDR3 protein, CDR3 DNA. D genes are given only for firm matches. Some rows mark clone size as missing; the rest say once, few, many or name a class of expanded clone.

j_gene: TRBJ1-1; v_gene: TRBV7-2; d_gene: TRBD1; abundance: .; CDR3aa: CASSLVDRVSTEAFF; CDR3nt: TGTGCCAGCAGCTTAGTTGACAGGGTCTCCACTGAAGCTTTCTTT
j_gene: TRBJ2-2; v_gene: TRBV27; d_gene: .; abundance: .; CDR3aa: CASSLLLEASRVTGELFF; CDR3nt: TGTGCCAGCAGTTTATTGCTGGAAGCCTCCAGGGTCACCGGGGAGCTGTTTTTT
j_gene: TRBJ1-2; v_gene: TRBV5-6; d_gene: .; abundance: .; CDR3aa: CASSLAPDSYGYTF; CDR3nt: TGTGCCAGCAGCTTGGCCCCGGACAGCTATGGCTACACCTTC
j_gene: TRBJ1-1; v_gene: TRBV7-2; d_gene: .; abundance: .; CDR3aa: CASSFTGGPAFF; CDR3nt: TGTGCCAGCAGCTTTACCGGGGGGCCTGCTTTCTTT
j_gene: TRBJ2-3; v_gene: TRBV27; d_gene: TRBD1; abundance: .; CDR3aa: CASSLQGQGDTQYF; CDR3nt: TGTGCCAGCAGTTTACAGGGACAGGGAGATACGCAGTATTTT
j_gene: TRBJ2-7; v_gene: TRBV4-3; d_gene: .; abundance: few; CDR3aa: CASSQDWGQTSYEQYF; CDR3nt: TGCGCCAGCAGCCAAGATTGGGGCCAAACGAGCTACGAGCAGTACTTC
j_gene: TRBJ1-4; v_gene: TRBV15; d_gene: .; abundance: .; CDR3aa: CATSAQGRASEKLFF; CDR3nt: TGTGCCACCAGCGCCCAGGGGAGGGCGAGTGAAAAACTGTTTTTT
j_gene: TRBJ2-1; v_gene: TRBV30; d_gene: .; abundance: once; CDR3aa: CAWATVVREQFF; CDR3nt: TGTGCCTGGGCGACAGTTGTAAGAGAGCAGTTCTTC
j_gene: TRBJ2-6; v_gene: TRBV5-4; d_gene: .; abundance: once; CDR3aa: CASSFRAGANVLTF; CDR3nt: TGTGCCAGCAGCTTCAGGGCTGGGGCCAACGTCCTGACTTTC
j_gene: TRBJ2-7; v_gene: TRBV29-1; d_gene: .; abundance: few; CDR3aa: CSVEDTYEQYF; CDR3nt: TGCAGCGTTGAGGACACCTACGAGCAGTACTTC
j_gene: TRBJ1-4; v_gene: TRBV28; d_gene: .; abundance: .; CDR3aa: CASSLIGATNEKLFF; CDR3nt: TGTGCCAGCAGTTTAATCGGTGCAACTAATGAAAAACTGTTTTTT
j_gene: TRBJ2-1; v_gene: TRBV9; d_gene: .; abundance: .; CDR3aa: CASNGGVSSYNEQFF; CDR3nt: TGTGCCAGCAACGGGGGAGTTAGCTCCTACAATGAGCAGTTCTTC
j_gene: TRBJ2-1; v_gene: TRBV7-6; d_gene: TRBD2; abundance: .; CDR3aa: CASSLWTSGVYNEQFF; CDR3nt: TGTGCCAGCAGCCTCTGGACTAGCGGGGTGTACAATGAGCAGTTCTTC
j_gene: TRBJ2-1; v_gene: TRBV27; d_gene: .; abundance: .; CDR3aa: CASSFQPTVFNEQFF; CDR3nt: TGTGCCAGCAGTTTCCAACCGACAGTCTTTAATGAGCAGTTCTTC
j_gene: TRBJ1-2; v_gene: TRBV4-1; d_gene: .; abundance: .; CDR3aa: CASSQGVGGGYTF; CDR3nt: TGCGCCAGCAGCCAAGGGGTCGGGGGTGGCTACACCTTC
j_gene: TRBJ1-4; v_gene: TRBV7-9; d_gene: .; abundance: .; CDR3aa: CASSPRATNEKLFF; CDR3nt: TGTGCCAGCAGCCCCAGGGCTACTAATGAAAAACTGTTTTTT
j_gene: TRBJ1-2; v_gene: TRBV2; d_gene: .; abundance: once; CDR3aa: CASILMRAYGYTF; CDR3nt: TGTGCCAGCATACTCATGAGGGCCTATGGCTACACCTTC
j_gene: TRBJ2-5; v_gene: TRBV5-1; d_gene: .; abundance: once; CDR3aa: CASSFQGSQQETQYF; CDR3nt: TGCGCCAGCAGCTTTCAGGGTAGTCAACAAGAGACCCAGTACTTC
j_gene: TRBJ2-1; v_gene: TRBV4-2; d_gene: TRBD2; abundance: .; CDR3aa: CASSQAPITGTSGGRVEQFF; CDR3nt: TGTGCCAGCAGCCAAGCCCCCATCACCGGGACTAGCGGAGGTAGGGTTGAGCAGTTCTTC
j_gene: TRBJ1-3; v_gene: TRBV7-9; d_gene: .; abundance: .; CDR3aa: CAGSGRAGNTIYF; CDR3nt: TGTGCCGGCAGCGGCAGGGCTGGAAACACCATATATTTT
j_gene: TRBJ1-2; v_gene: TRBV28; d_gene: TRBD1; abundance: .; CDR3aa: CASSLWTGVNYGYTF; CDR3nt: TGTGCCAGCAGTTTATGGACAGGGGTTAACTATGGCTACACCTTC
j_gene: TRBJ1-3; v_gene: TRBV4-1; d_gene: .; abundance: .; CDR3aa: CASSQVGTGTGNTIYF; CDR3nt: TGCGCCAGCAGCCAAGTAGGCACAGGGACTGGAAACACCATATATTTT
j_gene: TRBJ1-6; v_gene: TRBV9; d_gene: TRBD1; abundance: once; CDR3aa: CASSLGRTGNSPLHF; CDR3nt: TGTGCCAGCAGCCTAGGGCGGACAGGGAACTCACCCCTCCACTTT
j_gene: TRBJ2-1; v_gene: TRBV2; d_gene: .; abundance: .; CDR3aa: CAISSPVTATVAEQFF; CDR3nt: TGTGCCATCTCTAGCCCAGTGACCGCTACCGTGGCTGAGCAGTTCTTC
j_gene: TRBJ2-2; v_gene: TRBV6-6; d_gene: TRBD2; abundance: .; CDR3aa: CASEEAGEGTGELFF; CDR3nt: TGTGCCAGCGAAGAGGCGGGGGAGGGCACCGGGGAGCTGTTTTTT
j_gene: TRBJ1-2; v_gene: TRBV19; d_gene: .; abundance: .; CDR3aa: CASSIATASNYGYTF; CDR3nt: TGTGCCAGTAGTATAGCCACAGCCTCCAACTATGGCTACACCTTC
j_gene: TRBJ1-1; v_gene: TRBV7-2; d_gene: TRBD1; abundance: .; CDR3aa: CASSSKTGGGEAFF; CDR3nt: TGTGCCAGCAGCTCGAAGACAGGGGGTGGTGAAGCTTTCTTT
j_gene: TRBJ1-1; v_gene: TRBV19; d_gene: .; abundance: .; CDR3aa: CASSIPVTPNTEAFF; CDR3nt: TGTGCCAGTAGTATTCCGGTAACGCCGAACACTGAAGCTTTCTTT
j_gene: TRBJ1-2; v_gene: TRBV6-1; d_gene: TRBD1; abundance: .; CDR3aa: CASSTGGFPHGYTF; CDR3nt: TGTGCCAGCTCGACAGGGGGTTTTCCCCATGGCTACACCTTC
j_gene: TRBJ2-1; v_gene: TRBV7-3; d_gene: TRBD2; abundance: few; CDR3aa: CASSPPGAGGFNEQFF; CDR3nt: TGTGCCAGCAGCCCCCCGGGAGCGGGGGGATTCAATGAGCAGTTCTTC
j_gene: TRBJ1-2; v_gene: TRBV11-3; d_gene: TRBD1; abundance: .; CDR3aa: CASSLAGQGNGYTF; CDR3nt: TGTGCCAGCAGCTTAGCTGGACAGGGAAATGGCTACACCTTC
j_gene: TRBJ1-2; v_gene: TRBV6-1; d_gene: TRBD1; abundance: .; CDR3aa: CASSEWDRGPYGYTF; CDR3nt: TGTGCCAGCAGTGAATGGGACAGGGGTCCCTATGGCTACACCTTC
j_gene: TRBJ2-3; v_gene: TRBV19; d_gene: TRBD2; abundance: .; CDR3aa: CASSSLAGDTDTQYF; CDR3nt: TGTGCCAGTAGTTCTCTAGCGGGTGACACAGATACGCAGTATTTT
j_gene: TRBJ2-1; v_gene: TRBV5-1; d_gene: .; abundance: .; CDR3aa: CASSLGPAEDYNEQFF; CDR3nt: TGCGCCAGCAGCTTGGGACCAGCTGAGGACTACAATGAGCAGTTCTTC
j_gene: TRBJ1-2; v_gene: TRBV6-6; d_gene: .; abundance: .; CDR3aa: CASSYSITGIDYGYTF; CDR3nt: TGTGCCAGCAGTTACTCGATCACCGGGATAGACTATGGCTACACCTTC
j_gene: TRBJ1-1; v_gene: TRBV18; d_gene: .; abundance: .; CDR3aa: CASSPLVVENTEAFF; CDR3nt: TGTGCCAGCTCACCACTCGTAGTAGAGAACACTGAAGCTTTCTTT
j_gene: TRBJ1-1; v_gene: TRBV5-1; d_gene: .; abundance: .; CDR3aa: CASRNGANTEAFF; CDR3nt: TGCGCCAGCAGGAATGGGGCTAACACTGAAGCTTTCTTT
j_gene: TRBJ2-2; v_gene: TRBV10-1; d_gene: TRBD2; abundance: .; CDR3aa: CATQGGNPLTGELFF; CDR3nt: TGTGCCACCCAGGGAGGGAACCCCCTCACCGGGGAGCTGTTTTTT
j_gene: TRBJ2-1; v_gene: TRBV5-1; d_gene: TRBD1; abundance: .; CDR3aa: CASSPGQGYNEQFF; CDR3nt: TGCGCCAGCAGCCCCGGACAGGGATACAATGAGCAGTTCTTC
j_gene: TRBJ2-1; v_gene: TRBV10-1; d_gene: .; abundance: .; CDR3aa: CASRTRRDSYYNEQFF; CDR3nt: TGCGCCAGCAGAACAAGACGGGACTCTTATTACAATGAGCAGTTCTTC
j_gene: TRBJ1-2; v_gene: TRBV27; d_gene: TRBD1; abundance: .; CDR3aa: CASSSRPGGYGYTF; CDR3nt: TGTGCCAGCAGTTCCCGGCCAGGGGGCTATGGCTACACCTTC
j_gene: TRBJ2-1; v_gene: TRBV7-9; d_gene: TRBD2; abundance: .; CDR3aa: CASSTRTSGGANEQFF; CDR3nt: TGTGCCAGCAGCACTAGGACTAGCGGGGGGGCTAATGAGCAGTTCTTC
j_gene: TRBJ2-5; v_gene: TRBV5-6; d_gene: .; abundance: .; CDR3aa: CASSLALIGQLRPQETQYF; CDR3nt: TGTGCCAGCAGCTTGGCGTTGATTGGACAGTTAAGGCCCCAAGAGACCCAGTACTTC
j_gene: TRBJ1-2; v_gene: TRBV27; d_gene: TRBD1; abundance: .; CDR3aa: CASSYDRASGGYTF; CDR3nt: TGTGCCAGCAGTTATGACAGGGCCAGTGGTGGCTACACCTTC
j_gene: TRBJ2-3; v_gene: TRBV6-1; d_gene: TRBD2; abundance: .; CDR3aa: CASRPGGGDTQYF; CDR3nt: TGTGCCAGCAGACCAGGCGGGGGGGATACGCAGTATTTT
j_gene: TRBJ1-1; v_gene: TRBV19; d_gene: .; abundance: .; CDR3aa: CASSIDNRVNTEAFF; CDR3nt: TGTGCCAGTAGTATAGACAACAGGGTGAACACTGAAGCTTTCTTT
j_gene: TRBJ2-1; v_gene: TRBV6-1; d_gene: TRBD1; abundance: few; CDR3aa: CASSEGQGYNEQFF; CDR3nt: TGTGCCAGCAGTGAAGGACAGGGGTACAATGAGCAGTTCTTC